The 24 T cell receptor beta chains below come from one sample, sequenced in a study of Ad26.COV2.S vaccination and SARS-CoV-2 variants. This sample's treatment: some 20 received Ad26.COV2.S at low or high dose, single or two shots; several received placebo; per-sample allocation not given. The investigators took samples on day 63 after the first vaccine or placebo injection. This table comes from immunoSEQ multiplex PCR, and its TCRdb copy is limited to in-frame clones, with some not included. The sample lists about 680,000 clones; roughly 90% were seen once. Sequencing was performed on peripheral blood, taken in a trial of Ad26.COV2.S vaccine versus placebo. The source is a person between 18 and 65 years old who received the Ad26.COV2.S COVID-19 vaccine or a placebo.

The rearrangement uses TRBV24-1 and TRBJ2-1; no firm D call. Trimming took off 3 bases at V and 9 bases at J, with 5 bases between the two ends. The CDR3 totals 11 residues. The germline CDR1 and CDR2 sequences are KGHDR and SFDVKD. CDR3 bases: TGTGCCACCAGTGATATCCTTGAGCAGTTCTTC. It yields the protein CATSDILEQFF.

The gene calls are TRBV19 and TRBJ2-7; the match to TRBD1 covers 10 bases. The CDR3 sequence is 15 residues long. Trimming at V came to 6 bases and at J to 2 bases, leaving 7 bases not matched to a gene. Germline loops: CDR1 LNHDA, CDR2 SQIVND (reference sequence). CDR3 sequence (DNA): TGTGCCAGTAGCCGGTCGGGACAGGGGACCTACGAGCAGTACTTC. It yields the protein CASSRSGQGTYEQYF.

V usage is TRBV27 and J usage is TRBJ2-5; D is ambiguous. The CDR3 extends over 12 amino acids. The germline gives CDR1 MNHEY, CDR2 SMNVEV (reference sequence). V was trimmed by 5 bases and J by 5 bases, leaving 9 bases between them. CDR3 nucleotide sequence: TGTGCCAGCAGTAGAGGAGCGGAGACCCAGTACTTC. Amino acid sequence: CASSRGAETQYF.

The chain employs TRBV27 and TRBJ2-5; 7 bases map to TRBD2. J lost 5 bases, V lost 3 bases, and 12 bases had no gene match. Germline V CDR1 and CDR2: MNHEY, SMNVEV (reference sequence). The CDR3 is made up of 16 amino acids. The CDR3 DNA sequence: TGTGCCAGCAGTTTCCTACCACTGAGGGGAGGGGAGACCCAGTACTTC. Its protein product is CASSFLPLRGGETQYF.

The chain combines TRBV7-2 with TRBJ1-1, with a possible D match to TRBD1 (5 bases). V dropped 2 bases and J dropped 7 bases, with 11 bases sitting between them. Per germline, CDR1 SGHTA and CDR2 FQGNSA. This CDR3 is built from 13 residues. The CDR3, as DNA: TGTGCCAGCAGCTTACTAGGGGTATTTGAAGCTTTCTTT. Translated: CASSLLGVFEAFF. Together with reference TRBV7-2 and TRBJ1-1, the CDR3 gives the full variable domain: GAGVSQSPSNKVTEKGKDVELRCDPISGHTALYWYRQSLGQGLEFLIYFQGNSAPDKSGLPSDRFSAERTGGSVSTLTIQRTQQEDSAVYLCASSLLGVFEAFFGQGTRLTVV.

The rearrangement links TRBV7-9 to TRBJ2-3, with 11 bases identical to TRBD2. The length of the CDR3 is 17 residues. V was clipped by 3 bases and J by 1 base; unmatched bases: 6. Per germline, CDR1 SEHNR and CDR2 FQNEAQ (reference sequence). The CDR3: CASSFGIAGGGTDTQYF. The CDR3 nucleotides are TGTGCCAGCAGCTTCGGGATAGCGGGAGGGGGCACAGATACGCAGTATTTT.

CDR3 sequence (DNA): TGTGCCAGCAGCCGATACTCCGCAGGTGTGGAGACCCAGTACTTC. This codes for CASSRYSAGVETQYF. The gene calls are TRBV3-1 (or the pseudogene TRBV3-2) and TRBJ2-5; D remains unclear. The CDR3 consists of 15 residues. Germline CDR1 reads LGHDT; CDR2 reads YNNKEL (reference sequence). Trimming pared 4 bases from V and 5 bases from J, leaving 17 bases between.

This clone was seen just once. The gene calls are TRBV29-1 and TRBJ1-2; possible D gene TRBD1, 6 bases. Germline CDR1 and CDR2: SQVTM and ANQGSEA. V was trimmed by 7 bases and J by 4 bases, leaving 13 bases between them. This CDR3 is 12 amino acids long. The CDR3 is CSAEGGLYGYTF. The CDR3 DNA is TGCAGCGCCGAGGGGGGGCTCTATGGCTACACCTTC.

CDR3 nucleotides: TGCGCCAGCAGTGAGTCCGCGGGGTCCACAGATACGCAGTATTTT. Translated, it gives CASSESAGSTDTQYF. The V call is TRBV10-1, the J call TRBJ2-3, with D possibly matching TRBD2 (6 bases). The CDR3 consists of 15 residues. The germline V and J ends were trimmed by 0 bases and 2 bases, with 9 bases remaining between them. CDR1 is WNHNN, CDR2 SYGVQD, per germline (reference sequence).

This clone was recorded once. V is TRBV6-6 and J is TRBJ2-7; D is unresolved. Germline loops: CDR1 MNHNY, CDR2 SVGAGI (reference sequence). The CDR3 is 13 amino acids. V was shortened by 6 bases and J by 7 bases, with 16 bases between the two germline ends. The CDR3 nucleotides read TGTGCCAGCAGCCCCCCCTCACCCGGGGAGCAGTACTTC. Protein sequence: CASSPPSPGEQYF.

This clone was recorded a few times. The chain employs TRBV7-2 and TRBJ2-7; 10 nucleotides line up with TRBD2. In germline, CDR1 is SGHTA, CDR2 FQGNSA. Trimming cost V 6 bases and J 6 bases; bases outside gene matches: 8. The CDR3 spans 14 residues. The CDR3 sequence: CASRPTSGAGEQYF. In DNA form, the CDR3 reads TGTGCCAGCAGACCTACTAGCGGGGCTGGCGAGCAGTACTTC.

The chain combines TRBV3-1 (or the pseudogene TRBV3-2) with TRBJ2-7, with a possible D match to TRBD1 (5 bases). The germline V gene encodes CDR1 LGHDT and CDR2 YNNKEL (reference sequence). Trimming shortened V by 1 base and J by 5 bases, and 15 bases separated the two germline ends. The CDR3 runs 15 residues. The CDR3 here is CASSQGAGIVHEQYF. CDR3 bases: TGTGCCAGCAGCCAAGGGGCAGGGATTGTCCACGAGCAGTACTTC.

The CDR3 is CASGSDSVPYEQYF. The CDR3 bases are TGTGCCAGCGGCTCGGACTCTGTACCTTACGAGCAGTACTTC. The chain recombines TRBV6-6 with TRBJ2-7, with D maybe TRBD2 (5 bases). V lost 8 bases to trimming and J lost 4 bases, with 18 bases between them. This CDR3 contains 14 residues. Germline assignment: CDR1 MNHNY and CDR2 SVGAGI (reference sequence).

This chain uses TRBV5-1 with TRBJ2-6; D is unresolved. The V end lost 0 bases, the J end lost 1 base, and 8 bases lay between the germline ends. This CDR3 contains 16 residues. Per the germline V gene, CDR1 is SGHRS and CDR2 is YFSETQ. For the CDR3, the DNA is TGCGCCAGCAGCTTGGACGTGTTTTCTGGGGCCAACGTCCTGACTTTC. The encoded protein is CASSLDVFSGANVLTF.

The chain joins TRBV7-2 to TRBJ1-1; D unclear. This CDR3 region has 12 residues. V was clipped by 2 bases and J by 6 bases, with 7 bases between them. CDR1 and CDR2 (germline): SGHTA, FQGNSA. The CDR3 DNA follows: TGTGCCAGCAGCTTACGGGCCGCTGAAGCTTTCTTT. Its translation: CASSLRAAEAFF.

This chain uses TRBV2 with TRBJ2-3, with D perhaps matching TRBD1 (5 bases). Trimming cost V 4 bases and J 15 bases, with 20 bases left between them. Germline V lookup: CDR1 SNHLY, CDR2 FYNNEI. The CDR3 runs to 13 residues. The CDR3 spells CASSADSSAREYF. The CDR3 bases are TGTGCCAGCAGTGCCGACAGTTCGGCTCGAGAATATTTT.

This clone was detected once. This rearrangement joins TRBV7-9 to TRBJ1-2, with unresolved D. Trimming shortened V by 7 bases and J by 7 bases, and 10 bases separated the two germline ends. The CDR3 length is 11 residues. The germline CDR1 and CDR2 sequences are SEHNR and FQNEAQ (reference sequence). This CDR3 reads CASTALSGYTF. In DNA, the CDR3 is TGTGCCAGCACCGCCCTATCTGGCTACACCTTC. Together with reference TRBV7-9 and TRBJ1-2, the CDR3 gives the full variable domain: DTGVSQNPRHKITKRGQNVTFRCDPISEHNRLYWYRQTLGQGPEFLTYFQNEAQLEKSRLLSDRFSAERPKGSFSTLEIQRTEQGDSAMYLCASTALSGYTFGSGTRLTVV.

The V and J genes are TRBV7-2 and TRBJ2-5; D is possibly TRBD1 (5 bases). This CDR3 comprises 14 residues. Trimming removed 6 bases at V and 2 bases at J, with 13 bases between. Germline-derived CDR1 and CDR2 are SGHTA and FQGNSA. The CDR3 is CASRINRQQETQYF. The CDR3 DNA follows: TGTGCCAGCAGAATCAACAGACAGCAAGAGACCCAGTACTTC.

This rearrangement joins TRBV6-2 or TRBV6-3 to TRBJ1-5; D not certain. V was cut by 3 bases and J by 2 bases, with 11 bases left in between. The CDR3 totals 15 residues. In germline, CDR1 is MNHEY, CDR2 SVGEGT. The CDR3 DNA sequence: TGTGCCAGCAGTTATCAAGGGTACGGCAATCAGCCCCAGCATTTT. Protein product: CASSYQGYGNQPQHF.

The chain links TRBV5-6 to TRBJ1-6, with 7 bases aligning to TRBD1. The ends lost 5 bases at V and 1 base at J; junction bases unmatched: 6. The CDR3 extends over 16 amino acids. Per germline, CDR1 SGHDT and CDR2 YYEEEE. The CDR3 DNA reads as TGTGCCAGCAGGTCGCAGGGGGTTTCCTATAATTCACCCCTCCACTTT. This encodes CASRSQGVSYNSPLHF.

This clone was seen only once. V gene TRBV18 combines with J gene TRBJ2-4; 15 bases agree with TRBD2. The CDR3 runs 17 residues. V shed 6 bases, J shed 2 bases, and the junction held 5 bases outside the gene matches. Germline loops: CDR1 KGHSH, CDR2 LQKENI. The CDR3 loop reads CASSPGLAGGPKNIQYF. CDR3 sequence (DNA): TGTGCCAGCTCTCCCGGACTAGCGGGGGGGCCCAAAAACATTCAGTACTTC.

The chain uses TRBV14 and TRBJ2-1, with 9 nucleotides matching TRBD2. J gave up 10 bases and V 1 base, and 2 bases lay outside the gene matches. The CDR3 loop spans 13 amino acids. CDR1 is SGHDN, CDR2 FVKESK, per germline. The CDR3 sequence: CASSQALAGEQFF. CDR3 DNA: TGTGCCAGCAGCCAAGCTCTAGCGGGGGAGCAGTTCTTC.

This clone was picked up one time. The V and J genes are TRBV6-5 and TRBJ1-1; D call uncertain. The CDR3 is 13 residues long. Trimming pared 0 bases from V and 3 bases from J, leaving 5 bases between. Germline CDR1 and CDR2: MNHEY and SVGAGI. CDR3 nucleotides: TGTGCCAGCAGTTACTCGGGCTACACTGAAGCTTTCTTT. It yields the protein CASSYSGYTEAFF.

This chain connects TRBV30 to TRBJ1-5; D is uncertain. V was trimmed by 2 bases and J by 5 bases, leaving 7 bases between them. The V gene's germline CDR1 is GTSNPN and CDR2 SVGIG (reference sequence). The CDR3 runs 12 residues. The CDR3 sequence: CAWSPQDQPQHF. The CDR3 nucleotides are TGTGCCTGGAGTCCCCAGGATCAGCCCCAGCATTTT.